The next 14 T cell receptor beta chains were all read from a single sample in a study of HIV-infected patients and healthy controls. Whole blood was used without fractionation, so all unsorted peripheral T cells were included. cDNA was made from approximately 0.55 ug RNA using alpha and beta constant primers. Using multiplexing indices, alpha and beta chain libraries were generated apart by chain-specific third strand synthesis. MiXCR, run by TCRdb on the 5' RACE reads, gives a single entry per CDR3 protein. Here the sample spans more than 15,000 distinct CDR3 sequences, less than 15% being singletons. Sequencing was carried out using blood. The receptors come from an adult in good health.

This clonotype was seen at least ten times. The gene calls are TRBV7-8 and TRBJ1-6; no firm D call. Trimming stripped 2 bases from V and 5 bases from J, with 7 bases between. Germline CDR1 reads SGHVS; CDR2 reads FQNEAQ. CDR3 length: 14 residues. Written as DNA, the CDR3 is TGTGCCAGCAGCTTAAACAGTGATAATTCACCCCTCCACTTT. Its protein product is CASSLNSDNSPLHF.

This clonotype has ten or more counts. The chain uses TRBV30 and TRBJ2-5, with D perhaps TRBD1 or TRBD2 (5 bases each). The CDR3 runs to 13 residues. Trimming removed 4 bases at V and 7 bases at J, with 16 bases between. The germline V gene has CDR1 GTSNPN and CDR2 SVGIG (reference sequence). As DNA, the CDR3 is TGTGCCTGGACGTTGAGCGGTAGGGGGACCCAGTACTTC. Encoded protein: CAWTLSGRGTQYF.

This clonotype was seen more than once but under ten times. J is TRBJ1-1 and V is TRBV6-5, with 7 bases identical to TRBD1. The CDR3 sequence is 14 residues long. V gave up 5 bases and J gave up 5 bases; unmatched junction bases: 8. The germline gives CDR1 MNHEY, CDR2 SVGAGI. CDR3 DNA: TGTGCCAGCAGTCGACAGGGAGGTGTGACTGAAGCTTTCTTT. It yields the protein CASSRQGGVTEAFF.

This clonotype appeared many times. CDR3 sequence: CAGRPLAPNANTQYF. Here the CDR3 DNA reads TGTGCCGGCCGACCGCTAGCGCCGAACGCAAATACGCAGTATTTT. The chain uses TRBV7-3 and TRBJ2-3; D might be TRBD2 (6 bases). The V end lost 11 bases, the J end lost 7 bases, and 25 bases lay between the germline ends. The CDR3 contains 15 residues. Germline V gene lookup returns CDR1 SGHTA and CDR2 FQGTGA.

This clonotype was picked up a small number of times. This sequence joins TRBV7-2 and TRBJ2-5; 7 nucleotides line up with TRBD1. Germline V lookup: CDR1 SGHTA, CDR2 FQGNSA. After removal of 5 bases from V and 2 bases from J, the junction contained 5 bases not matched to a gene. The CDR3 has 14 amino acids. This CDR3 reads CASSPGTAQETQYF. As DNA, the CDR3 is TGTGCCAGCAGCCCTGGGACAGCTCAAGAGACCCAGTACTTC.

This clonotype was recorded at least ten times. The chain carries TRBV20-1 and TRBJ2-3; D remains ambiguous. The ends were cut back, 0 bases at V and 0 bases at J, with 10 bases in the middle. CDR3 length equals 15 residues. Germline CDR1 reads DFQATT; CDR2 reads SNEGSKA (reference sequence). The CDR3 DNA follows: TGCAGTGCTAGAGATCTGTTAGAGAGCACAGATACGCAGTATTTT. Its protein product is CSARDLLESTDTQYF.

At least ten counts were recorded for this clonotype. This chain uses TRBV20-1 with TRBJ1-5; D gene uncertain. Trimming shortened V by 1 base and J by 2 bases, and 9 bases separated the two germline ends. Germline V gene data show CDR1 as DFQATT and CDR2 as SNEGSKA (reference sequence). The CDR3 runs to 14 residues. The CDR3 coding sequence is TGCAGTGCTAGAGGTGGGGAGGGCAATCAGCCCCAGCATTTT. Protein sequence: CSARGGEGNQPQHF.

This sequence joins TRBV20-1 and TRBJ1-2, with 7 bases matching TRBD1. The CDR3 runs 15 residues. Germline CDR1 and CDR2: DFQATT and SNEGSKA (reference sequence). J lost 4 bases, V lost 6 bases, and 14 bases had no gene match. The DNA for the CDR3 is TGCAGTGCCCAGGCCCGGGACAGTTACTCCTATGGCTACACCTTC. This encodes CSAQARDSYSYGYTF.

The V and J genes are TRBV5-1 and TRBJ1-1, with 7 bases matching TRBD1. Germline CDR1 and CDR2: SGHRS and YFSETQ. The CDR3 is 14 amino acids. Trimming at V came to 1 base and at J to 6 bases, leaving 6 bases not matched to a gene. CDR3 loop: CASSLSRGQAEAFF. The CDR3 DNA sequence: TGCGCCAGCAGCTTGAGTAGGGGGCAGGCTGAAGCTTTCTTT.

In this sample, this clonotype turned up many times. The V gene is TRBV2, the J gene TRBJ1-2; D ambiguous. The CDR3 extends over 13 amino acids. The ends were cut back, 4 bases at V and 6 bases at J, with 12 bases in the middle. The germline CDR1 and CDR2 sequences are SNHLY and FYNNEI. The CDR3 DNA sequence: TGTGCCAGCAGTGTGGAGAACGGGGATGGCTACACCTTC. Encoded protein: CASSVENGDGYTF. Full variable domain (missing parts from reference TRBV2 and TRBJ1-2): EPEVTQTPSHQVTQMGQEVILRCVPISNHLYFYWYRQILGQKVEFLVSFYNNEISEKSEIFDDQFSVERPDGSNFTLKIRSTKLEDSAMYFCASSVENGDGYTFGSGTRLTVV.

Comments on this clonotype: The CDR3 carries no conserved terminal phenylalanine or tryptophan, so it likely arises from a read error. This sequence joins TRBV18 and TRBJ2-5, with TRBD1 matching 10 bases. Losses at the gene ends were 2 bases for V and 4 bases for J; bases not matched to a gene: 1. The germline CDR1 and CDR2 sequences are KGHSH and LQKENI. CDR3 size: 14 residues. CDR3 bases: TGTGCCAGCTCACCAGGGACAGGGGTAGAGACCCAGTACCTC. It codes for CASSPGTGVETQYL.

This clonotype is categorized as medium-sized (0.01 to 0.1%). The chain recombines TRBV18 with TRBJ1-1; 8 bases are shared with TRBD1. Germline CDR1 and CDR2: KGHSH and LQKENI. This CDR3 spans 17 amino acids. The V segment lost 2 bases and the J segment 1 base; nucleotides outside the gene matches: 9. The CDR3 DNA sequence: TGTGCCAGCTCACCAGTCGCGGGACAGGCCACGAACACTGAAGCTTTCTTT. Its translation is CASSPVAGQATNTEAFF.

This clonotype was counted many times. V is TRBV6-6 and J is TRBJ2-7, with no clear D. With 6 bases removed from V and 4 bases from J, the gap between germline ends came to 7 bases. Looked up from germline, CDR1 is MNHNY and CDR2 is SVGAGI (reference sequence). The CDR3 sequence is 11 residues long. CDR3 region: CASRGDYEQYF. CDR3 nucleotides: TGTGCCAGCAGGGGTGATTACGAGCAGTACTTC.

This clonotype was seen many times. The rearrangement joins TRBV7-9 to TRBJ1-4; no definite D call. The CDR3 spans 14 residues. Germline values: CDR1 SEHNR, CDR2 FQNEAQ (reference sequence). Trimming took off 3 bases at V and 2 bases at J, with 7 bases between the two ends. CDR3 nucleotides: TGTGCCAGCAGCTTGGGTGACACTAATGAAAAACTGTTTTTT. Translation: CASSLGDTNEKLFF.